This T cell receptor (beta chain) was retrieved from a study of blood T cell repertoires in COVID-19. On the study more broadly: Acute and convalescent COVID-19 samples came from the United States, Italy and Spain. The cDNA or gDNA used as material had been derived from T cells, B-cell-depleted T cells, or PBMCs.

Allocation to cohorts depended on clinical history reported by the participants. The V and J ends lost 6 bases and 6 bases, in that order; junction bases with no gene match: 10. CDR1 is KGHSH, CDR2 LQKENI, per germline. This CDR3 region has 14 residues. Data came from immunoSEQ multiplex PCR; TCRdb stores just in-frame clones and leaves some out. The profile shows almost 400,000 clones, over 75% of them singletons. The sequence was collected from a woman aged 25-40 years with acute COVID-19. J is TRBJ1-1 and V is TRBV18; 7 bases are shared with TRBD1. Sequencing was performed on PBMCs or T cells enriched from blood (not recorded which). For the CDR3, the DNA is TGTGCCAGCTCCAATGACAGGGCGGGCGCTGAAGCTTTCTTT. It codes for CASSNDRAGAEAFF.